These 26 T cell receptor beta chains originate from one sample sequenced in a study of T cell repertoires in cytomegalovirus infection. TCRdb recomputed calls from the reads with MiXCR, one row per CDR3 protein. The data show roughly 150,000 distinct CDR3 sequences, about a quarter seen once. Sequenced input: PBMCs. All receptors come from a human donor in good health (CMV status not recorded). Some clones in this sample may be carry-over from other donors' samples.

The chain carries TRBV19 and TRBJ2-5, with 7 bases identical to TRBD2. The trim removed 3 bases at V and 0 bases at J, leaving 4 bases unmatched. Germline CDR1 is LNHDA and CDR2 is SQIVND (reference sequence). CDR3 length equals 15 residues. CDR3 in DNA: TGTGCCAGTAGTATTGCCGGGGGGAACCAAGAGACCCAGTACTTC. Amino acid sequence: CASSIAGGNQETQYF.

The gene calls are TRBV27 and TRBJ2-1; D is possibly TRBD1 (5 bases). The ends were cut back, 6 bases at V and 4 bases at J, with 7 bases in the middle. The CDR3 loop spans 12 amino acids. Germline values: CDR1 MNHEY, CDR2 SMNVEV (reference sequence). As DNA, the CDR3 is TGTGCCAGCAGAAACAGGTACAATGAGCAGTTCTTC. Translation: CASRNRYNEQFF.

This clonotype has a handful of counts. This chain joins TRBV14 and TRBJ2-6; D not resolved. From germline, CDR1 is SGHDN and CDR2 FVKESK. V was trimmed by 1 base and J by 0 bases, leaving 7 bases between them. There are 16 residues in the CDR3. The CDR3 DNA reads as TGTGCCAGCAGCCAAGGGAGTTACTCTGGGGCCAACGTCCTGACTTTC. Translating gives CASSQGSYSGANVLTF.

The chain links TRBV10-3 to TRBJ1-5; 7 bases match TRBD1. The length of the CDR3 is 17 residues. CDR1 is ENHRY, CDR2 SYGVKD, per germline. Trimming took 5 bases from V and 1 from J; bases not matched to a gene: 11. Here the CDR3 reads CAISPDRVSISNQPQHF. The CDR3 nucleotides read TGTGCCATCAGTCCCGACAGGGTCAGTATAAGCAATCAGCCCCAGCATTTT.

The rearrangement uses TRBV25-1 and TRBJ1-2, with 7 bases lining up with TRBD1. Germline CDR1 reads MGHDK; CDR2 reads SYGVNS. The CDR3 is made up of 16 amino acids. Trimming removed 1 base from V and 9 bases from J; junction bases left unmatched: 14. The CDR3 nucleotides read TGTGCCAGCAGTGAATTAGGGACAGTCGGTATGAAGAGCTACACCTTC. Its protein product is CASSELGTVGMKSYTF.

This chain links TRBV5-6 with TRBJ2-5, with D tentatively TRBD1 (7 bases). Between the trimmed V and J ends, which lost 1 base and 2 bases, there was a span of 21 bases. The CDR3 is made up of 18 amino acids. Germline assignment: CDR1 SGHDT and CDR2 YYEEEE. The CDR3 loop reads CASSLLVGRDRGQETQYF. CDR3 sequence (DNA): TGTGCCAGCAGCTTGTTAGTGGGGCGGGACAGAGGACAAGAGACCCAGTACTTC.

This clonotype was seen repeatedly, ten times or more. The chain carries TRBV6-1 and TRBJ2-1; D is tentatively TRBD1 or TRBD2 (6 bases each). V was clipped by 7 bases and J by 7 bases, with 17 bases between them. The CDR3 consists of 14 residues. Germline assignment: CDR1 MNHNS and CDR2 SASEGT. Here the CDR3 reads CASTPRGAQNEQFF. In DNA form, the CDR3 reads TGTGCCAGCACCCCGAGGGGGGCGCAGAATGAGCAGTTCTTC.

This clonotype was observed a handful of times. The V call is TRBV5-6, the J call TRBJ1-4; no clear D. The CDR3 extends over 13 amino acids. Per the germline V gene, CDR1 is SGHDT and CDR2 is YYEEEE. Trimming stripped 0 bases from V and 5 bases from J, with 5 bases between. The CDR3 loop is CASSLGDNEKLFF. The CDR3 coding sequence is TGTGCCAGCAGCTTGGGTGACAATGAAAAACTGTTTTTT.

The table lists this clonotype with many counts. The J gene is TRBJ1-1, the V gene TRBV4-3; the match to TRBD1 covers 10 bases. The CDR3 extends over 14 amino acids. Germline V CDR1 and CDR2: LGHNA, YSLEER. The J segment lost 7 bases and the V segment lost 5 bases, leaving 7 bases of the junction unmatched. The CDR3 DNA is TGCGCCAGCAGCGAGGGACAGGGGACGGATGAAGCTTTCTTT. Amino acids: CASSEGQGTDEAFF.

The CDR3 loop is CASTLRGRETQYF. The DNA for the CDR3 is TGTGCCAGCACCCTCAGGGGTAGGGAGACCCAGTACTTC. The chain couples TRBV12-3 or TRBV12-4 to TRBJ2-5, with a possible D match to TRBD1 (6 bases). The CDR3 covers 13 residues. Trimming took off 7 bases at V and 5 bases at J, with 14 bases between the two ends.

This clonotype was counted a few times. J is TRBJ2-2 and V is TRBV28; D remains ambiguous. Germline values: CDR1 MDHEN, CDR2 SYDVKM. The CDR3 extends over 12 amino acids. V was cut by 6 bases and J by 7 bases, with 9 bases left in between. The CDR3 DNA follows: TGTGCCAGCAGCGTGGGTAACGGGGAGCTGTTTTTT. It codes for CASSVGNGELFF.

The chain uses TRBV6-2 or TRBV6-3 and TRBJ2-7, with 7 bases matching TRBD1. Germline-derived CDR1 and CDR2 are MNHEY and SVGEGT. V lost 0 bases, J lost 6 bases, and 5 bases stayed unmatched. This CDR3 spans 14 amino acids. The CDR3 DNA sequence: TGTGCCAGCAGTTACTCTTTACAGGGGATCGAGCAGTACTTC. Amino acid sequence: CASSYSLQGIEQYF.

This clonotype was counted between two and nine times. The chain is built from TRBV6-1 and TRBJ2-1; no definite D call. The CDR3 runs 12 residues. Germline-derived CDR1 and CDR2 are MNHNS and SASEGT. Trimming pared 2 bases from V and 7 bases from J, leaving 6 bases between. The CDR3 protein is CASSETRNEQFF. The CDR3 DNA is TGTGCCAGCAGTGAAACACGGAATGAGCAGTTCTTC.

This chain uses TRBV20-1 with TRBJ2-1; 7 positions match TRBD2. Germline CDR1 and CDR2: DFQATT and SNEGSKA (reference sequence). The J segment lost 3 bases and the V segment lost 2 bases, leaving 13 bases of the junction unmatched. CDR3 size: 17 residues. CDR3 nucleotide sequence: TGCAGTGCTAGACCACACCCTACTAGCGCTCACTACAATGAGCAGTTCTTC. The encoded protein is CSARPHPTSAHYNEQFF.

The V call is TRBV6-2 or TRBV6-3, the J call TRBJ2-3, with 8 bases identical to TRBD2. V lost 2 bases to trimming and J lost 9 bases; unmatched junction nucleotides: 10. The CDR3 is 15 residues long. Germline CDR1 reads MNHEY; CDR2 reads SVGEGT. The CDR3 sequence is CASSYGRGAGQTQYF. The CDR3 nucleotides read TGTGCCAGCAGTTACGGGCGGGGGGCCGGTCAGACGCAGTATTTT.

Only a few counts were recorded for this clonotype. The CDR3 DNA reads as TGTGCCAGCAGCTCTAGCGGATCAGCTCCATATACGCAGTATTTT. Translation: CASSSSGSAPYTQYF. The rearrangement links TRBV11-2 to TRBJ2-3; 7 nucleotides align to TRBD2. The CDR3 contains 15 residues. Germline V gene data show CDR1 as SGHAT and CDR2 as FQNNGV. The V and J ends lost 4 bases and 7 bases, in that order; junction bases with no gene match: 11.

This clonotype occurred many times. The V and J genes are TRBV7-8 and TRBJ2-5; 8 nucleotides match TRBD1. The J segment lost 5 bases and the V segment lost 4 bases, leaving 9 bases of the junction unmatched. Germline values: CDR1 SGHVS, CDR2 FQNEAQ. The length of the CDR3 is 15 residues. The CDR3 bases are TGTGCCAGCAGCTCACAGGGGAGGACAGGGGAGACCCAGTACTTC. Protein product: CASSSQGRTGETQYF.

The genes are TRBV5-4 and TRBJ2-7; D not resolved. CDR3 length: 15 residues. CDR1 and CDR2 (germline): SGHNT, YYREEE (reference sequence). Trimming pared 0 bases from V and 3 bases from J, leaving 13 bases between. The CDR3 coding sequence is TGTGCCAGCAGCTTGGAAGGCCCTAGATACTACGAGCAGTACTTC. Protein: CASSLEGPRYYEQYF.

This sequence joins TRBV7-9 and TRBJ1-5, with no clear D. CDR1 is SEHNR and CDR2 is FQNEAQ in the germline V gene (reference sequence). The CDR3 length is 13 residues. Trimming left V 0 bases short and J 11 bases short, with 11 bases between. Here the CDR3 DNA reads TGTGCCAGCAGCTTAGCCGGGTCCGACACCCAGCATTTT. This translates into CASSLAGSDTQHF.

This clonotype occurred a few times. This chain connects TRBV5-8 to TRBJ2-3; D is tentatively TRBD1 or TRBD2 (5 bases each). The CDR3 totals 14 residues. V was shortened by 4 bases and J by 0 bases, with 9 bases between the two germline ends. Looked up from germline, CDR1 is SGHTS and CDR2 is YDEGEE. CDR3 amino acids: CASSNRDSTDTQYF. The CDR3 DNA reads TGTGCCAGCAGCAACCGGGACAGCACAGATACGCAGTATTTT. Variable domain in full (rest from reference TRBV5-8 and TRBJ2-3): EAGVTQSPTHLIKTRGQQATLRCSPISGHTSVYWYQQALGLGLQFLLWYDEGEERNRGNFPPRFSGRQFPNYSSELNVNALELEDSALYLCASSNRDSTDTQYFGPGTRLTVL.

This clonotype is a singleton in its sample. The chain employs TRBV4-1 and TRBJ2-5; TRBD2 matches 9 bases. Trimming took 4 bases from V and 5 from J; bases not matched to a gene: 11. The CDR3 runs to 16 residues. Germline values: CDR1 MGHRA, CDR2 YSYEKL. This CDR3 is CASSRKAGGVEETQYF. CDR3 DNA: TGCGCCAGCAGCCGGAAGGCGGGAGGGGTCGAGGAGACCCAGTACTTC.

This clonotype appeared many times. The chain links TRBV7-8 to TRBJ1-2; 7 bases are a match to TRBD1. Germline V gene sequence: CDR1 SGHVS, CDR2 FQNEAQ. The CDR3 covers 17 residues. The J segment lost 4 bases and the V segment lost 1 base, leaving 12 bases of the junction unmatched. The chain's CDR3 is CASSLGTTTGIGYGYTF. The CDR3 DNA reads as TGTGCCAGCAGCTTAGGGACTACGACAGGGATCGGCTATGGCTACACCTTC.

At least ten counts were recorded for this clonotype. The chain has TRBV7-6 and TRBJ2-2; no clear D. Germline V gene data show CDR1 as SGHVS and CDR2 as FNYEAQ. Trimming stripped 6 bases from V and 7 bases from J, with 15 bases between. This CDR3 region has 14 residues. The CDR3 DNA reads as TGTGCCAGCAGGACCGGCGGAATAGGCGGGGAGCTGTTTTTT. This gives the protein CASRTGGIGGELFF. Complete variable domain (other parts from reference TRBV7-6 and TRBJ2-2): GAGVSQSPRYKVTKRGQDVALRCDPISGHVSLYWYRQALGQGPEFLTYFNYEAQQDKSGLPNDRFSAERPEGSISTLTIQRTEQRDSAMYRCASRTGGIGGELFFGEGSRLTVL.

There are a few counts of this clonotype. The V and J genes are TRBV18 and TRBJ2-1; TRBD2 matches 8 bases. CDR1 and CDR2 from the germline V gene are KGHSH and LQKENI. This CDR3 has 16 residues. The V gene end was trimmed by 3 bases and the J gene end by 7 bases; junction bases not matched to a gene: 11. The CDR3 DNA sequence: TGTGCCAGCTCACCGATGGCGGGAGGACGATTTAATGAGCAGTTCTTC. Residues: CASSPMAGGRFNEQFF.

J is TRBJ2-2 and V is TRBV7-9, with TRBD1 matching 8 bases. CDR3 size: 15 residues. V lost 7 bases and J lost 1; bases outside the gene matches: 5. The germline gives CDR1 SEHNR, CDR2 FQNEAQ (reference sequence). CDR3 residues: CASTSTGGNTGELFF. CDR3 nucleotides: TGTGCCAGCACCTCCACAGGGGGGAACACCGGGGAGCTGTTTTTT.

The chain employs TRBV28 and TRBJ2-3; 9 bases are a match to TRBD2. V was clipped by 2 bases and J by 5 bases; unmatched bases: 5. Germline assignment: CDR1 MDHEN and CDR2 SYDVKM. This CDR3 is built from 15 residues. The CDR3 DNA is TGTGCCAGCAGTTTAAAGGCGGGAGGGAAAGATACGCAGTATTTT. As protein: CASSLKAGGKDTQYF.